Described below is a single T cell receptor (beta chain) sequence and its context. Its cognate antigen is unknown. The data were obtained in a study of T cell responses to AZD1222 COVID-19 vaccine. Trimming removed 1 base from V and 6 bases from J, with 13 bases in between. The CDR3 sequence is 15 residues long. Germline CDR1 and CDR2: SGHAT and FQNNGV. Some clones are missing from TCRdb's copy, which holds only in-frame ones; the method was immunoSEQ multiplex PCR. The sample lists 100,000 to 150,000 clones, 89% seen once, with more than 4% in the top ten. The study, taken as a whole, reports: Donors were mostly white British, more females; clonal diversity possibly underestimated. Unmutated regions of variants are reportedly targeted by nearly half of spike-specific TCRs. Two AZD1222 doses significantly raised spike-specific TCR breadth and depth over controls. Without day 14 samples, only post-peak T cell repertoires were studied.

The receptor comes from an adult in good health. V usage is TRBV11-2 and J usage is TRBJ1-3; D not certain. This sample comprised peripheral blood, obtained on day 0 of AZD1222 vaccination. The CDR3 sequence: CASSLADDVQNTIYF. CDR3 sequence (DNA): TGTGCCAGCAGCTTAGCGGACGATGTTCAAAACACCATATATTTT.